A selection of T cell receptor beta chains follows, all from one sample in a study of cytomegalovirus exposure and HLA in healthy donors. The protocol was immunoSEQ multiplex PCR, while the TCRdb copy is restricted to in-frame clones and leaves out a portion. The sample holds almost 35,000 clones. Sequenced material: PBMCs. Receptor source: a woman aged 40 to 50 in good health and CMV-seropositive. The CDR3 runs from the conserved cysteine through the conserved F or W. A D gene is named only where the DNA matches it firmly.

>TRBV7-9|TRBJ2-1|TRBD2
TGTGCCAGCAGCTTAGCGGGACTAGCCTACAATGAGCAGTTCTTC
CASSLAGLAYNEQFF
>TRBV21-1|TRBJ1-2|NA
TGTGCCAGCAGCAAAATTACAGGGGCCGCGGATGGCTACACCTTC
CASSKITGAADGYTF
>TRBV18|TRBJ1-2|NA
TGTGCCAGCTCACCGGGTCTAGACTATGGCTACACCTTC
CASSPGLDYGYTF
>TRBV4-1|TRBJ2-3|TRBD2
TGCGCCAGCAGCCGTCTTCCTAGCGGGGACACAGATACGCAGTATTTT
CASSRLPSGDTDTQYF
>TRBV18|TRBJ2-5|NA
TGTGCCAGCTCACAAGGGGACAATCAAGAGACCCAGTACTTC
CASSQGDNQETQYF
>TRBV27|TRBJ2-7|NA
TGTGCCAGCAGGAGGGGGGGGGATCACGAGCAGTACTTC
CASRRGGDHEQYF
>TRBV30|TRBJ1-6|TRBD1
TGTGCCTGGAGTGTACAGGGGCTCCTCCACTTT
CAWSVQGLLHF
>TRBV4-2|TRBJ2-1|TRBD2
TGTGCCAGCAGCCAAGGGGGTAGCGGGGACAATGAGCAGTTCTTC
CASSQGGSGDNEQFF
>TRBV7-2|TRBJ1-1|TRBD1
TGTGCCAGCAGCTTAGCACCTCGAGGGGGCGGCACTGAAGCTTTCTTT
CASSLAPRGGGTEAFF
>TRBV5-4|TRBJ1-1|NA
TGTGCCAGCAGCAGAGGCTCCCCTATGAACACTGAAGCTTTCTTT
CASSRGSPMNTEAFF
>TRBV5-4|TRBJ2-7|TRBD2
TGTGCCAGCAGCTTGTTTGCGGGAGTTGGCGAGCAGTACTTC
CASSLFAGVGEQYF
>TRBV14|TRBJ1-3|NA
TGTGCCAGCAGCCAAGATCGGAACACCATATATTTT
CASSQDRNTIYF
>TRBV4-2|TRBJ2-3|NA
TGTGCCAGCAGCCAACAGGGGCAGGGAGGGACAGATACGCAGTATTTT
CASSQQGQGGTDTQYF
>TRBV29-1|TRBJ2-5|TRBD1
TGCAGCGTTGAAGGACAGGGCGGAAAGACCCAGTACTTC
CSVEGQGGKTQYF
>TRBV2|TRBJ2-3|TRBD2
TGTGCCAGAAAAACTAGCGGGGGTGTGACAGATACGCAGTATTTT
CARKTSGGVTDTQYF
>TRBV5-1|TRBJ2-2|NA
TGCGCCAGCAGCTTGGAACCCCTACGGGGGAGCACCGGGGAGCTGTTTTTT
CASSLEPLRGSTGELFF
>TRBV28|TRBJ2-7|NA
TGTGCCAGCAGTTCTGTAATCTACGAGCAGTACTTC
CASSSVIYEQYF